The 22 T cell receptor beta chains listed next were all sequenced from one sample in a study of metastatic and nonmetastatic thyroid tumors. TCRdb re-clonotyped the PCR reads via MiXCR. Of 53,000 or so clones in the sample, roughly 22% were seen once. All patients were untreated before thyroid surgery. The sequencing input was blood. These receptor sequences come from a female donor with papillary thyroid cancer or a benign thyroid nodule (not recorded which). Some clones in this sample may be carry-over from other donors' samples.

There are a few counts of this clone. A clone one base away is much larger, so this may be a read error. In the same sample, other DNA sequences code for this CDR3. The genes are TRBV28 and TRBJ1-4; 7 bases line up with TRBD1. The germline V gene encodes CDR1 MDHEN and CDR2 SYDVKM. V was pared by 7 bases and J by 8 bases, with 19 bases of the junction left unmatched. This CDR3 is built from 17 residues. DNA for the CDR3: TGTGCCAGCACTGGAGGGGGCGGTTTAGGGGCTTGGGAAAAACTGTTTTTT. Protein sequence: CASTGGGGLGAWEKLFF.

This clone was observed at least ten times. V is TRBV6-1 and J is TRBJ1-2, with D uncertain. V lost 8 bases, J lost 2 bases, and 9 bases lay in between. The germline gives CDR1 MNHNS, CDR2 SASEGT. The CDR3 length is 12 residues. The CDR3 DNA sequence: TGTGCCAGCGCTCAGGCAAACTATGGCTACACCTTC. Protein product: CASAQANYGYTF.

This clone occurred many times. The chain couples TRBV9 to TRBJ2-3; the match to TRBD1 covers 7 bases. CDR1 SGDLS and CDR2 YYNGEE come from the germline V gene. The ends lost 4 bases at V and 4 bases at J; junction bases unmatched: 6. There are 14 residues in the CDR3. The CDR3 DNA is TGTGCCAGCAGCCCCCGACAGGGTCCAGATACGCAGTATTTT. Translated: CASSPRQGPDTQYF.

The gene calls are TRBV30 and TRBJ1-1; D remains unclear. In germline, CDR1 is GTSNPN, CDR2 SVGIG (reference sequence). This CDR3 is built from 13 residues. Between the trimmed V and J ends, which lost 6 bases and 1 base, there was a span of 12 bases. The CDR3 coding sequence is TGTGCCTGTATGGCAGTCTGGAACACTGAAGCTTTCTTT. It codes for CACMAVWNTEAFF.

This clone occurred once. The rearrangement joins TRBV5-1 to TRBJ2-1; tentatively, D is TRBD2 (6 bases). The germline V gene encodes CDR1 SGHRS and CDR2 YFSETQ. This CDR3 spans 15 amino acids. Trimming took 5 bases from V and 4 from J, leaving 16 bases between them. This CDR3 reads CASRNLGGPYNEQFF. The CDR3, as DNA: TGCGCCAGCAGAAATTTGGGAGGACCTTACAATGAGCAGTTCTTC.

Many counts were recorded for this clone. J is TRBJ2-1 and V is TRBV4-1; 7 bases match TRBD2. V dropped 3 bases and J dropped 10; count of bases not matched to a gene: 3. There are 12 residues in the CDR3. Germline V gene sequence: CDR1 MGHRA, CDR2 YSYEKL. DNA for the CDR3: TGCGCCAGCAGCCAGGGCGGGGGAGAGCAGTTCTTC. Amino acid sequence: CASSQGGGEQFF.

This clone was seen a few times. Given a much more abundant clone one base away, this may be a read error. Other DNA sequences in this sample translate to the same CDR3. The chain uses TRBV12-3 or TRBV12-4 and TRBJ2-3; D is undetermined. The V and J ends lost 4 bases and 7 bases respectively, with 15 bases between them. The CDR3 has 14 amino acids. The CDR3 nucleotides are TGTGCCAGCAGTTCTTCAAAGACGCAACATACGCAGTATTTT. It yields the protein CASSSSKTQHTQYF.

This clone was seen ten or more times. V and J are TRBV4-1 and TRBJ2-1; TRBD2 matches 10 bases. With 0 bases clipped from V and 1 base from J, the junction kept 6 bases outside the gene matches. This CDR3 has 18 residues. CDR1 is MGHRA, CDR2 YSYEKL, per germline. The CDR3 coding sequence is TGCGCCAGCAGCCAAGACACCCCTAGCGGGGGTTCCTACAATGAGCAGTTCTTC. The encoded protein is CASSQDTPSGGSYNEQFF.

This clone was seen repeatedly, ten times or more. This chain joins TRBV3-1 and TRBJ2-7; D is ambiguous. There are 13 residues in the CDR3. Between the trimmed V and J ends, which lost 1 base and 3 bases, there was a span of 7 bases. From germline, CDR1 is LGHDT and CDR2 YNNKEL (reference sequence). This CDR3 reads CASSQAGNYEQYF. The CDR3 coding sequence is TGTGCCAGCAGCCAAGCCGGCAACTACGAGCAGTACTTC.

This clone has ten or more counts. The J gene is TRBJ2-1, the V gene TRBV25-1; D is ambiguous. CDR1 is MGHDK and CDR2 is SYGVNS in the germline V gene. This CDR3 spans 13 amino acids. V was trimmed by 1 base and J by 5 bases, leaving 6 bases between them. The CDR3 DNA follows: TGTGCCAGCAGTGAATCATGGAACAATGAGCAGTTCTTC. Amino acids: CASSESWNNEQFF. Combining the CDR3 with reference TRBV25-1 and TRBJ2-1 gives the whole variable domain EADIYQTPRYLVIGTGKKITLECSQTMGHDKMYWYQQDPGMELHLIHYSYGVNSTEKGDLSSESTVSRIRTEHFPLTLESARPSHTSQYLCASSESWNNEQFFGPGTRLTVL.

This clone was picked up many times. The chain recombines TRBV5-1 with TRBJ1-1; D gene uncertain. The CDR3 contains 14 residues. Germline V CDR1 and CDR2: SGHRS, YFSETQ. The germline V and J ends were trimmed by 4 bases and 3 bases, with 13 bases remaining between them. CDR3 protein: CASSTGLEDTEAFF. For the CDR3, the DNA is TGCGCCAGCAGCACGGGCTTGGAGGACACTGAAGCTTTCTTT.

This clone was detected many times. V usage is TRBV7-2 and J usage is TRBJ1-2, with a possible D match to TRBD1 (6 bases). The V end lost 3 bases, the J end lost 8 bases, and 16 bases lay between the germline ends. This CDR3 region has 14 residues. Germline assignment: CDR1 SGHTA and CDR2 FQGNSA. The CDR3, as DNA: TGTGCCAGCAGCTTGGGACATTACACGGGAGGCTACACCTTC. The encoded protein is CASSLGHYTGGYTF.

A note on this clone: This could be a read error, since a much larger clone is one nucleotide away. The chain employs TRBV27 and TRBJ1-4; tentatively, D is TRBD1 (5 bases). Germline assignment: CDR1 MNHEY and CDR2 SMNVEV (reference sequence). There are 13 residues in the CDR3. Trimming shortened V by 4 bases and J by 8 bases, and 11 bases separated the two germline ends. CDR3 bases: TGTGCCAGCAGTTGGACAAGACGGGAAAAACTGTTTTTT. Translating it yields CASSWTRREKLFF.

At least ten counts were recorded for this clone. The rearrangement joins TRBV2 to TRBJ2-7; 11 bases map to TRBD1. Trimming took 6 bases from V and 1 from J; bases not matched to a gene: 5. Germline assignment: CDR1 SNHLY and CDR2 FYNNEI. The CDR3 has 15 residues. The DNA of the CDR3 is TGTGCCAGCAGGGCCGGGACAGGGGGTTCCTACGAGCAGTACTTC. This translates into CASRAGTGGSYEQYF.

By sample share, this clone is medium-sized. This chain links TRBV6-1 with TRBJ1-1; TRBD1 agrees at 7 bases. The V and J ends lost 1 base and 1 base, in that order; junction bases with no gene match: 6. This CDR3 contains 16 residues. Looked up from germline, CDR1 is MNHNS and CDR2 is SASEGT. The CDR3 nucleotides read TGTGCCAGCAGTGAAGGACAGGGAAGAGGGAACACTGAAGCTTTCTTT. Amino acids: CASSEGQGRGNTEAFF.

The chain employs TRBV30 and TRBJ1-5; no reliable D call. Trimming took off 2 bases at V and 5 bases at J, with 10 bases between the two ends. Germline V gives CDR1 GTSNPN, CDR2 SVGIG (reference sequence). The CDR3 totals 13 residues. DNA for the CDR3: TGTGCCTGGAGTACCCAGGACCATCAGCCCCAGCATTTT. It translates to CAWSTQDHQPQHF. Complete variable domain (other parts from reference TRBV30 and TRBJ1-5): SQTIHQWPATLVQPVGSPLSLECTVEGTSNPNLYWYRQAAGRGLQLLFYSVGIGQISSEVPQNLSASRPQDRQFILSSKKLLLSDSGFYLCAWSTQDHQPQHFGDGTRLSIL.

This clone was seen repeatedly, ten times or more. CDR3 sequence reads: CSAMVQREIHEQFF. The DNA of the CDR3 is TGCAGTGCTATGGTGCAGCGGGAGATCCATGAGCAGTTCTTC. This chain uses TRBV20-1 with TRBJ2-1, with 8 bases matching TRBD2. CDR3 length equals 14 residues. V trimming: 4 bases; J trimming: 8 bases; junction bases outside the gene matches: 10. Germline CDR1 DFQATT, CDR2 SNEGSKA (reference sequence).

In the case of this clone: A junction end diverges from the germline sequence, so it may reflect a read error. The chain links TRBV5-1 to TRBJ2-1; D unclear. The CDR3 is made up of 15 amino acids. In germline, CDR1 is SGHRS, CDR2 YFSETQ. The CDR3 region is CASSLQRTLGNEQFF. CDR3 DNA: TGCGCCAGCAGCCTGCAAAGAACCTTGGGCAATGAGCAGTTCTTT.

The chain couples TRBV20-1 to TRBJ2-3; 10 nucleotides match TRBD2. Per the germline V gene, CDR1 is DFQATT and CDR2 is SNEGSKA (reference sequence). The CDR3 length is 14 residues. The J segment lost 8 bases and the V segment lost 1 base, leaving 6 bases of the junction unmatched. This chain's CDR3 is CSARAASGSGTQYF. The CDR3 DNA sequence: TGCAGTGCTAGAGCGGCTAGCGGGAGCGGTACGCAGTATTTT.

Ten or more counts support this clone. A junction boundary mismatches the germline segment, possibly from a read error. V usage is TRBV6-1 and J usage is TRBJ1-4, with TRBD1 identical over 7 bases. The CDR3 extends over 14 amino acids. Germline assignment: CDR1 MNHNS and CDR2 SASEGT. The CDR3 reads CASSRGQFNEQLFF. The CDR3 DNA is TGTGCCAGCAGTAGGGGACAGTTTAATGAACAACTGTTTTTT.

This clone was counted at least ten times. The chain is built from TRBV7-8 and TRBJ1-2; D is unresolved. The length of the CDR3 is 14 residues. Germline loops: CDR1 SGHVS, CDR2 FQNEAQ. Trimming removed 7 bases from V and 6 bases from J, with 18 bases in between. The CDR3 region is CASTLQREIDGYTF. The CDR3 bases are TGTGCCAGCACCCTCCAGCGGGAGATTGATGGCTACACCTTC.

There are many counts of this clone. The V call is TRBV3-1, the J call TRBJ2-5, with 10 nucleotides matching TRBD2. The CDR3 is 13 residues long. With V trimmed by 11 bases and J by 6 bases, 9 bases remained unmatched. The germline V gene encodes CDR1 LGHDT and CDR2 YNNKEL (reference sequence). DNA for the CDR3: TGTGCCGTTCTAGCGGGAGATCTCAAGACCCAGTACTTC. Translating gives CAVLAGDLKTQYF.